This T cell receptor (beta chain) was documented in a study of siplizumab effects on memory and regulatory T cells. Assay: immunoSEQ multiplex PCR; the TCRdb copy retains only in-frame clones and omits some. The data contain around 95,000 clones, about 91% of them singletons. The ends were cut back, 3 bases at V and 7 bases at J, with 9 bases in the middle. The CDR3 is 12 amino acids. CDR1 is SGHTA, CDR2 FQGNSA, per germline. The source material was CD4+ T cells sorted from blood. This rearrangement joins TRBV7-2 to TRBJ1-2, with D unclear. The source of this sequence is a human donor in good health. CDR3 loop: CASSLGSGGYTF. In DNA form, the CDR3 reads TGTGCCAGCAGCTTGGGTAGCGGTGGCTACACCTTC.